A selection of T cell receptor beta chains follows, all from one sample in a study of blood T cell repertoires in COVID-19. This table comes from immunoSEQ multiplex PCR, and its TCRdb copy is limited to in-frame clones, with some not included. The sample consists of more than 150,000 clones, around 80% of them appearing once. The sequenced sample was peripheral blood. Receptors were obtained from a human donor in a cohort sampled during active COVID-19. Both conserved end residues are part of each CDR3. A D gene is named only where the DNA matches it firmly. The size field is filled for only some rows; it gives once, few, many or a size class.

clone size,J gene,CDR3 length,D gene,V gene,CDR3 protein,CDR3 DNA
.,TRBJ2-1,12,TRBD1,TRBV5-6,CASSSTGGLPFF,TGTGCCAGCAGCTCGACAGGGGGCTTGCCGTTCTTC
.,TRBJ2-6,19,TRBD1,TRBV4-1,CASSQGGGIPASGANVLTF,TGCGCCAGCAGCCAAGGAGGGGGCATCCCCGCCTCTGGGGCCAACGTCCTGACTTTC
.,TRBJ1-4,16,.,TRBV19,CASSINPGTLAGQLFF,TGTGCCAGTAGCATCAACCCCGGGACCTTGGCGGGACAACTGTTTTTT
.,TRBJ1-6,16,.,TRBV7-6,CASSLGSGGPNSPLHF,TGTGCCAGCAGCTTAGGAAGCGGGGGTCCTAATTCACCCCTCCACTTT
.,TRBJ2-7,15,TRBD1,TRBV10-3,CAISTPGQGDYEQYF,TGTGCCATCAGTACCCCGGGACAGGGGGACTACGAGCAGTACTTC
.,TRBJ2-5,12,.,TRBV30,CAWSLQGGAQYF,TGTGCCTGGAGTCTCCAGGGCGGCGCCCAGTACTTC
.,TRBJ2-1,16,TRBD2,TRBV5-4,CASSLERGGLHNEQFF,TGTGCCAGCAGCTTGGAGCGGGGGGGCCTCCACAATGAGCAGTTCTTC
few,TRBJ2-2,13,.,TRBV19,CASMEVRTGELFF,TGTGCCAGTATGGAGGTACGGACCGGGGAGCTGTTTTTT
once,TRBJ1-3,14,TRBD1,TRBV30,CAWSGTGGEDTIYF,TGTGCCTGGAGTGGGACAGGGGGGGAAGACACCATATATTTT
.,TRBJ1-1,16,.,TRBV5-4,CASSLLATGINTEAFF,TGTGCCAGCAGCTTGTTGGCCACAGGTATAAACACTGAAGCTTTCTTT
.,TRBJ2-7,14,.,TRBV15,CATGGGGSSYEQYF,TGTGCCACCGGGGGAGGGGGAAGCTCCTACGAGCAGTACTTC
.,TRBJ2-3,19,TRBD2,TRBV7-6,CASSLNQIETSGGSDTQYF,TGTGCCAGCAGCTTAAACCAAATCGAGACTAGCGGGGGCTCAGATACGCAGTATTTT
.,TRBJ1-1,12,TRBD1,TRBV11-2,CASSQGAAEAFF,TGTGCCAGCAGCCAGGGGGCCGCTGAAGCTTTCTTT
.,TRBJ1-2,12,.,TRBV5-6,CASSHGQPKVTF,TGTGCCAGCAGCCATGGACAGCCTAAAGTGACCTTC
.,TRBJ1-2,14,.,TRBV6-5,CASSYSGRNYGYTF,TGTGCCAGCAGTTACTCAGGCAGGAACTATGGCTACACCTTC
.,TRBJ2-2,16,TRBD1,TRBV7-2,CASSLPGTGRVGELFF,TGTGCCAGCAGCTTACCCGGGACAGGTCGGGTCGGGGAGCTGTTTTTT
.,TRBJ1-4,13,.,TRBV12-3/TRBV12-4,CASRYRVYEKLFF,TGTGCCAGCAGGTACAGGGTGTATGAAAAACTGTTTTTT
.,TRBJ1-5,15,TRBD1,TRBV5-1,CASSLQGRTDQPQHF,TGCGCCAGCAGCTTACAGGGGCGAACCGATCAGCCCCAGCATTTT
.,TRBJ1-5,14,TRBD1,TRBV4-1,CASSQTGRNQPQHF,TGCGCCAGCAGCCAGACAGGGCGGAATCAGCCCCAGCATTTT
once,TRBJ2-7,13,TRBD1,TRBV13,CASRGQGLGEQYF,TGTGCCAGCCGTGGACAGGGTCTGGGCGAGCAGTACTTC
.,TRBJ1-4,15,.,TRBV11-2,CASSLTPGGNEKLFF,TGTGCCAGCAGCTTAACCCCTGGAGGTAATGAAAAACTGTTTTTT
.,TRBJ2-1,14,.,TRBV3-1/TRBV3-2,CASSQEGGGNEQFF,TGTGCCAGCAGCCAAGAGGGGGGAGGCAATGAGCAGTTCTTC
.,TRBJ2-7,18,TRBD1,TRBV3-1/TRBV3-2,CASSQETGQGAEGYEQYF,TGTGCCAGCAGCCAAGAGACGGGACAGGGGGCGGAGGGTTACGAGCAGTACTTC
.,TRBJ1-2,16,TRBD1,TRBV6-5,CASSYRRGQVDYGYTF,TGTGCCAGCAGTTACCGGCGTGGACAGGTTGACTATGGCTACACCTTC
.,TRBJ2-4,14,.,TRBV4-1,CASSQAGAKNIQYF,TGCGCCAGCAGCCAAGCGGGGGCCAAAAACATTCAGTACTTC
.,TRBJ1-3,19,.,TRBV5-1,CASSPWPWDTQSSGNTIYF,TGCGCCAGCAGCCCGTGGCCGTGGGACACGCAAAGCTCTGGAAACACCATATATTTT
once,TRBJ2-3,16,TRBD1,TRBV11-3,CASSLVAGGVTDTQYF,TGTGCCAGCAGCTTAGTGGCAGGGGGCGTCACAGATACGCAGTATTTT
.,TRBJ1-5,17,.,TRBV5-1,CASSLVGGTTTNQPQHF,TGCGCCAGCAGCTTGGTAGGAGGGACGACGACGAATCAGCCCCAGCATTTT
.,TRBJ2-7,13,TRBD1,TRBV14,CASSLGQGYEQYF,TGTGCCAGCAGCCTGGGACAGGGCTACGAGCAGTACTTC
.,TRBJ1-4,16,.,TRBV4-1,CASSRDRGIANEKLFF,TGCGCCAGCAGCCGGGACCGCGGGATAGCTAATGAAAAACTGTTTTTT
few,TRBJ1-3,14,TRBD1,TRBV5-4,CASSSPQGGNTIYF,TGTGCCAGCAGCTCCCCACAGGGGGGAAACACCATATATTTT
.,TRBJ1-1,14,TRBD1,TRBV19,CASSRDSLNTEAFF,TGTGCCAGTAGTAGGGACAGTTTGAACACTGAAGCTTTCTTT
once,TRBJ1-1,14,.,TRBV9,CASSGTARDTEAFF,TGTGCCAGCAGCGGGACAGCGAGGGACACTGAAGCTTTCTTT
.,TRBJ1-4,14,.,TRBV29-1,CSVALSGVGEKLFF,TGCAGCGTTGCTCTCTCAGGGGTTGGGGAAAAACTGTTTTTT
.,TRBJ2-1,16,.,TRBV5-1,CASSLDRSSSYNEQFF,TGCGCCAGCAGCTTGGACAGGTCGAGCTCCTACAATGAGCAGTTCTTC
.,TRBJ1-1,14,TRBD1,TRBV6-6,CASSNGQGNTEAFF,TGTGCCAGCAGCAACGGACAGGGGAACACTGAAGCTTTCTTT
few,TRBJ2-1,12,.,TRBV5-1,CASSLWGDEQFF,TGCGCCAGCAGTTTGTGGGGGGATGAGCAGTTCTTC
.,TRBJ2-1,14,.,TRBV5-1,CASSLDLGDSQQFF,TGCGCCAGCAGCTTGGATTTAGGTGACTCCCAGCAGTTCTTC
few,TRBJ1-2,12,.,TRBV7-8,CASSFLRDGYTF,TGTGCCAGCAGCTTCCTCCGGGATGGCTACACCTTC
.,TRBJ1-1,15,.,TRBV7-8,CASSLAVGGHTEAFF,TGTGCCAGCAGCCTGGCGGTGGGGGGGCACACTGAAGCTTTCTTT
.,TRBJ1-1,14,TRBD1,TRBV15,CATSRRDRSAEAFF,TGTGCCACCAGCAGACGGGACAGGAGCGCTGAAGCTTTCTTT
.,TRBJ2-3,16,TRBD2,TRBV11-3,CASSLELRDYLDTQYF,TGTGCCAGCAGCTTAGAATTACGGGACTACCTAGATACGCAGTATTTT
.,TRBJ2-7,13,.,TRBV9,CASSVEQGYEQYF,TGTGCCAGCAGCGTAGAACAGGGCTACGAGCAGTACTTC
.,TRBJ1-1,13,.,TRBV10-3,CAITPGRDTEAFF,TGTGCCATCACCCCAGGCAGGGACACTGAAGCTTTCTTT
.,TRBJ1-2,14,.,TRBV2,CASRYREGNYGYTF,TGTGCCAGCAGGTACAGGGAGGGTAACTATGGCTACACCTTC
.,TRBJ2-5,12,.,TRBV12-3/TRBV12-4,CASSFGGETQYF,TGTGCCAGCAGTTTCGGGGGAGAGACCCAGTACTTC
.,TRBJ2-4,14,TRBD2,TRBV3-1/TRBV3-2,CASSQDIAGAVQYF,TGTGCCAGCAGCCAAGACATAGCGGGGGCGGTTCAGTACTTC
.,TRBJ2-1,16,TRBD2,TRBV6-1,CASSDEGLAGTNEQFF,TGTGCCAGCAGTGATGAGGGACTAGCGGGGACCAATGAGCAGTTCTTC
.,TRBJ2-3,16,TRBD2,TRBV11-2,CASSPRLAGATDTQYF,TGTGCCAGCAGCCCGAGACTAGCGGGGGCCACAGATACGCAGTATTTT
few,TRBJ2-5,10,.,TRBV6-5,CASPRVTQYF,TGTGCCAGTCCTCGGGTGACCCAGTACTTC
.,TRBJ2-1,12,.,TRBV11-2,CASSPQANEQFF,TGTGCCAGCAGCCCTCAGGCCAATGAGCAGTTCTTC